A selection of T cell receptor beta chains follows, all from one sample in a study of naive and memory T cell subsets. TCRdb itself ran the UMI-ligation and nested PCR reads through MiXCR, one entry per CDR3 protein. The sample contains about 90,000 distinct CDR3 sequences, 10% to 12% of which appear only once. The source material was naive CD4+ T cells from blood. The receptors here all came from a human donor in good health. The CDR3 runs from the conserved cysteine through the conserved F or W. A D gene is named only where the DNA matches it firmly. Expanded clones get a size class; other rows say once, few or many, or leave the size out.

>TRBV18|many|TRBJ1-4|TRBD1
CASSPMGDSNEKLFF
TGTGCCAGCTCACCAATGGGGGACAGCAATGAAAAACTGTTTTTT
>TRBV5-4|many|TRBJ2-7|.
CASSPGRERGYEQYF
TGTGCCAGCAGCCCGGGACGCGAGAGAGGCTACGAGCAGTACTTC
>TRBV2|.|TRBJ2-3|.
CAGKFGSFTDTQYF
TGTGCCGGCAAATTCGGTTCGTTCACAGATACGCAGTATTTT
>TRBV10-3|many|TRBJ2-3|TRBD1
CAIRGDRGYTDTQYF
TGTGCCATCAGGGGGGACAGAGGCTACACAGATACGCAGTATTTT
>TRBV19|few|TRBJ1-4|TRBD1
CASSAPGQGFNEKLFF
TGTGCCAGTAGTGCGCCCGGACAGGGCTTTAATGAAAAACTGTTTTTT
>TRBV4-3|.|TRBJ2-3|TRBD2
CASSPGLAHTQYF
TGCGCCAGCAGCCCAGGACTAGCCCATACGCAGTATTTT
>TRBV23-1|.|TRBJ2-1|TRBD2
CASSQSGRDGCFPNEQFF
TGCGCCAGCAGTCAATCGGGGAGGGATGGATGCTTCCCCAATGAGCAGTTCTTC
>TRBV20-1|many|TRBJ2-5|.
CSAPAETQYF
TGCAGTGCCCCTGCGGAGACCCAGTACTTC
>TRBV5-1|few|TRBJ2-1|.
CASSLAPGTALGGYNEQFF
TGCGCCAGCAGCTTGGCCCCGGGGACAGCCCTAGGAGGGTACAATGAGCAGTTCTTC
>TRBV5-1|few|TRBJ1-2|.
CASSSSSGTPYGYTF
TGCGCCAGCTCGAGCTCCTCCGGGACACCTTATGGCTACACCTTC
>TRBV7-9|.|TRBJ1-3|.
CASSNSGRGNTIYF
TGTGCCAGCAGCAACTCGGGACGCGGAAACACCATATATTTT
>TRBV2|many|TRBJ2-7|.
CASSARIPRTYEQYF
TGTGCCAGCAGTGCCCGGATACCCCGGACCTACGAGCAGTACTTC
>TRBV10-3|.|TRBJ2-7|TRBD1
CAISGTGTYEQYF
TGTGCCATCAGCGGGACAGGGACCTACGAGCAGTACTTC
>TRBV6-5|.|TRBJ2-7|.
CASSAGGREQYF
TGTGCCAGCAGTGCCGGGGGCCGCGAGCAGTACTTC
>TRBV28|few|TRBJ2-1|.
CASRISAISEQFF
TGTGCCAGCAGAATCTCCGCTATTTCGGAGCAGTTCTTC
>TRBV7-9|many|TRBJ2-1|.
CASSLVFGGPGNEQFF
TGTGCCAGCAGCTTAGTCTTCGGCGGGCCGGGCAATGAGCAGTTCTTC
>TRBV7-2|few|TRBJ2-1|.
CASSLDRHREQFF
TGTGCCAGCAGCTTAGATAGGCACCGTGAGCAGTTCTTC
>TRBV6-2/TRBV6-3|many|TRBJ2-1|.
CASSYSPSPNEQFF
TGTGCCAGCAGTTACTCTCCTAGCCCCAATGAGCAGTTCTTC